Listed here are 19 T cell receptor beta chains from one sample, sequenced in a study of T cell responses to AZD1222 COVID-19 vaccine. Measured with immunoSEQ multiplex PCR; TCRdb has only the in-frame clones, and not every one. The sample lists 85,000 to 100,000 clones; about 89% were seen once. Sequences were derived from peripheral blood, sampled 28 days after the second AZD1222 dose. These receptors were taken from an adult who received the AZD1222 COVID-19 vaccine.

This chain uses TRBV6-5 with TRBJ1-1; 9 nucleotides match TRBD1. Germline V gene sequence: CDR1 MNHEY, CDR2 SVGAGI. The V and J ends lost 6 bases and 5 bases, in that order; junction bases with no gene match: 7. The CDR3 extends over 14 amino acids. CDR3 in amino acids: CASRDRGILTEAFF. The CDR3 bases are TGTGCCAGCAGAGACAGGGGGATTTTGACTGAAGCTTTCTTT.

This chain connects TRBV2 to TRBJ2-7; D possibly corresponds to TRBD1 (6 bases). Germline CDR1 SNHLY, CDR2 FYNNEI. CDR3 length equals 14 residues. V lost 5 bases, J lost 7 bases, and 18 bases lay in between. CDR3 bases: TGTGCCAGCAGTCCGACGAGGGCGCAGGGGGAGCAGTACTTC. The encoded protein is CASSPTRAQGEQYF.

This chain links TRBV2 with TRBJ1-2; 7 positions agree with TRBD1. Per germline, CDR1 SNHLY and CDR2 FYNNEI. Unmatched junction bases numbered 30, after V lost 3 bases and J lost 8 bases. The CDR3 totals 21 residues. This chain's CDR3 is CASSDTGRKGGVPGGNWGYTF. CDR3 bases: TGTGCCAGCAGTGACACCGGGCGAAAAGGCGGGGTCCCAGGGGGGAATTGGGGCTACACCTTC.

The chain couples TRBV5-8 to TRBJ1-2, with D possibly being TRBD1 (5 bases). This CDR3 comprises 15 residues. V gave up 9 bases and J gave up 2 bases, with 20 bases separating them. Germline V CDR1 and CDR2: SGHTS, YDEGEE. The CDR3 DNA reads as TGTGCCATGCGGGACCCCCGGAGCATGAACTATGGCTACACCTTC. Its translation is CAMRDPRSMNYGYTF.

The CDR3 DNA sequence: TGCGCCAGCAGTGCGATCTGGGCAGTTAACACTGAAGCTTTCTTT. Translating it yields CASSAIWAVNTEAFF. This chain uses TRBV10-2 with TRBJ1-1; D not certain. The CDR3 has 15 residues. Germline V gene lookup returns CDR1 WSHSY and CDR2 SAAADI. The V end was cut by 4 bases, the J end by 2 bases, with 14 bases between.

On this clone: Compared with germline, one end of the junction differs, possibly owing to a read error. The chain carries TRBV9 and TRBJ2-5, with no clear D. Germline V gives CDR1 SGDLS, CDR2 YYNGEE. This CDR3 is built from 13 residues. The CDR3 protein is CASSANDQGTQYF. The CDR3 DNA reads TGTGCCAGCAGCGCTAACGATCAAGGGACCCAGTACTTC.

The CDR3 DNA sequence: TGCGCCAGCAGCTTCTCGACAGGGGATAATTCACCCCTCCACTTT. This encodes CASSFSTGDNSPLHF. The chain combines TRBV5-1 with TRBJ1-6; 8 nucleotides align to TRBD1. Germline assignment: CDR1 SGHRS and CDR2 YFSETQ. This CDR3 is 15 amino acids long. The junction had 3 bases not matched to a gene; V was cut back by 2 bases and J by 5 bases.

The chain recombines TRBV6-5 with TRBJ1-1; D uncertain. Germline V lookup: CDR1 MNHEY, CDR2 SVGAGI. V lost 2 bases and J 1 base, leaving 5 bases between the germline ends. The CDR3 spans 13 residues. Written as DNA, the CDR3 is TGTGCCAGCAGTTACGGTGAGAACACTGAAGCTTTCTTT. Its translation: CASSYGENTEAFF.

Relative to its sample, this clone is medium-sized. This chain links TRBV30 with TRBJ2-1; TRBD1 matches at 8 bases. CDR1 GTSNPN and CDR2 SVGIG come from the germline V gene (reference sequence). Trimming at V came to 4 bases and at J to 8 bases, leaving 10 bases not matched to a gene. There are 14 residues in the CDR3. The CDR3 region is CAWKYGQGGDEQFF. The CDR3 region has the DNA TGTGCCTGGAAGTACGGACAGGGTGGCGATGAGCAGTTCTTC. The complete variable domain, with remaining parts taken from reference TRBV30 and TRBJ2-1, reads SQTIHQWPATLVQPVGSPLSLECTVEGTSNPNLYWYRQAAGRGLQLLFYSVGIGQISSEVPQNLSASRPQDRQFILSSKKLLLSDSGFYLCAWKYGQGGDEQFFGPGTRLTVL.

This sequence joins TRBV5-1 and TRBJ1-1; perhaps TRBD1 as D (6 bases). The germline V gene encodes CDR1 SGHRS and CDR2 YFSETQ. The CDR3 extends over 14 amino acids. Trimming removed 4 bases from V and 4 bases from J, with 14 bases in between. The chain's CDR3 is CASSKTGISTEAFF. The CDR3 nucleotides read TGCGCCAGCAGCAAAACAGGGATAAGCACTGAAGCTTTCTTT.

This clone was observed a handful of times. The genes are TRBV3-1 (or the pseudogene TRBV3-2) and TRBJ2-7, with D uncertain. The CDR3 has 14 residues. Per germline, CDR1 LGHDT and CDR2 YNNKEL (reference sequence). V lost 5 bases to trimming and J lost 1 base, with 12 bases between them. CDR3 sequence reads: CASSRRSSSYEQYF. DNA for the CDR3: TGTGCCAGCAGCAGAAGAAGCAGTTCCTACGAGCAGTACTTC.

V is TRBV5-1 and J is TRBJ1-1; the match to TRBD1 covers 8 bases. With 3 bases clipped from V and 5 bases from J, the junction kept 6 bases outside the gene matches. This CDR3 region has 14 residues. The germline CDR1 and CDR2 sequences are SGHRS and YFSETQ. CDR3 nucleotide sequence: TGCGCCAGCAGCTCTACAGGGGGGAGGACTGAAGCTTTCTTT. Protein product: CASSSTGGRTEAFF.

The rearrangement uses TRBV7-2 and TRBJ1-2; maybe TRBD1 (5 bases). Germline CDR1 SGHTA, CDR2 FQGNSA. Trimming removed 3 bases at V and 4 bases at J, with 9 bases between. This CDR3 is built from 13 residues. The CDR3: CASSLGVSYGYTF. The CDR3 DNA reads as TGTGCCAGCAGCTTGGGGGTATCCTATGGCTACACCTTC.

V usage is TRBV30 and J usage is TRBJ1-1; perhaps TRBD1 as D (5 bases). CDR3 length equals 13 residues. V lost 5 bases, J lost 4 bases, and 14 bases lay in between. The germline V gene encodes CDR1 GTSNPN and CDR2 SVGIG (reference sequence). Written as DNA, the CDR3 is TGTGCCTGGCTGGGGGGTCTCGGCACTGAAGCTTTCTTT. Encoded protein: CAWLGGLGTEAFF.

The V and J genes are TRBV27 and TRBJ1-1, with TRBD1 matching 10 bases. J was trimmed by 4 bases and V by 2 bases; bases with no gene match: 10. Germline values: CDR1 MNHEY, CDR2 SMNVEV (reference sequence). This CDR3 spans 17 amino acids. CDR3 loop: CASSLRGTGAPSTEAFF. The DNA for the CDR3 is TGTGCCAGCAGTTTACGTGGGACAGGGGCCCCGAGCACTGAAGCTTTCTTT.

This clone was recorded a few times. V is TRBV4-2 and J is TRBJ2-2; 13 bases align to TRBD2. Germline trimming cut 2 bases from V and 6 bases from J; bases unmatched to any gene: 6. This CDR3 region has 17 residues. Germline CDR1 LGHNA, CDR2 YNFKEQ. The CDR3, as DNA: TGTGCCAGCAGCCAATATACTAGCGGGGGGGCCGCCGGGGAGCTGTTTTTT. Protein: CASSQYTSGGAAGELFF.

The chain carries TRBV2 and TRBJ1-5; D gene uncertain. V was trimmed by 6 bases and J by 8 bases, leaving 11 bases between them. The CDR3 length is 12 residues. Germline CDR1 and CDR2: SNHLY and FYNNEI. CDR3 protein: CASRAHSEPQHF. The CDR3 nucleotides are TGTGCCAGCAGAGCCCACAGCGAGCCCCAGCATTTT.

This clone was observed a handful of times. This chain uses TRBV3-1 (or the pseudogene TRBV3-2) with TRBJ1-2; TRBD1 matches 9 bases. The J segment lost 6 bases and the V segment lost 4 bases, leaving 9 bases of the junction unmatched. CDR3 size: 15 residues. Germline V gene lookup returns CDR1 LGHDT and CDR2 YNNKEL (reference sequence). The CDR3 DNA reads TGTGCCAGCAGCCCACAAGACAGGGGGAAGAATGGCTACACCTTC. Amino acids: CASSPQDRGKNGYTF.

This sequence joins TRBV6-5 and TRBJ1-4; 10 bases are shared with TRBD1. This CDR3 contains 14 residues. Germline V gene data show CDR1 as MNHEY and CDR2 as SVGAGI. The V segment lost 6 bases and the J segment 7 bases; nucleotides outside the gene matches: 5. The CDR3 is CASRSTGGGEKLFF. The DNA for the CDR3 is TGTGCCAGCAGATCGACAGGGGGCGGTGAAAAACTGTTTTTT.